This paragraph covers one T cell receptor beta chain sequence. Its specificity is not known. Germline CDR1 is GTSNPN and CDR2 is SVGIG (reference sequence). With 2 bases clipped from V and 1 base from J, the junction kept 9 bases outside the gene matches. The CDR3 is made up of 16 amino acids. The data were taken from a study of Ad26.COV2.S vaccination and SARS-CoV-2 variants. Looking at the study overall: Donor was in the COV1001 Ad26.COV2.S trial arm. Once, or twice with 56 days between doses, Ad26.COV2.S was given intramuscularly.

Treatment reported: around 19 received Ad26.COV2.S at low or high dose, single or two shots; several received placebo; per-sample allocation not given. After the first vaccine or placebo injection, samples were drawn on day 63. Study conclusions and caveats: Whether participants received vaccine or placebo, their non-spike TCR breadth was similar. The TCR-based breadth and depth measures might underestimate overall T cell responses.

Produced via immunoSEQ multiplex PCR; TCRdb's table is partial and in-frame only. The repertoire consists of some 420,000 clones, with approximately 88% occurring once and the leading ten covering 3.6%. This receptor was obtained from a person aged 18 to 59 who received the Ad26.COV2.S COVID-19 vaccine or a placebo. This chain uses TRBV30 with TRBJ2-7; TRBD1 agrees at 9 bases. The sample consisted of peripheral blood, taken in a trial of Ad26.COV2.S vaccine versus placebo. The CDR3 is CAWSSGQGILSYEQYF. The CDR3 coding sequence is TGTGCCTGGAGTTCCGGACAGGGGATATTGTCCTACGAGCAGTACTTC.